This TCR beta chain stems from a study of T cells of healthy individuals. TCRdb processed the 5' RACE reads anew with MiXCR; each CDR3 protein has one entry. This table holds approximately 89,000 distinct CDR3 sequences, approximately 4.8% found once. CDR1 LGHDT and CDR2 YNNKEL come from the germline V gene (reference sequence). This CDR3 spans 16 amino acids. Between the trimmed V and J ends, which lost 7 bases and 6 bases, there was a span of 22 bases. The TCR comes from a female donor in good health. The chain is built from TRBV3-1 and TRBJ2-1; a weak D match, TRBD2 (5 bases). CDR3 protein: CASNQRARFISNEQFF. In DNA, the CDR3 is TGTGCCAGCAACCAGAGGGCTAGGTTTATTTCCAATGAGCAGTTCTTC.